Each of the 17 T cell receptor beta chains below was sequenced from the same sample in a study of blood T cell repertoires in COVID-19. Assay: immunoSEQ multiplex PCR; the TCRdb copy retains only in-frame clones and omits some. The table has about 140,000 clones, 77% seen once. The sample taken for sequencing was peripheral blood. The receptors come from a woman between 45 and 65 years old with active or convalescent COVID-19.

This sequence joins TRBV12-3 or TRBV12-4 and TRBJ1-5; D is undetermined. The CDR3 has 13 amino acids. V was trimmed by 5 bases and J by 4 bases, leaving 9 bases between them. CDR3 sequence: CASSPGVNQPQHF. As DNA, the CDR3 is TGTGCCAGCAGTCCCGGGGTGAATCAGCCCCAGCATTTT.

The chain joins TRBV29-1 to TRBJ2-5, with 10 bases identical to TRBD2. Germline trimming cut 5 bases from V and 5 bases from J; bases unmatched to any gene: 5. This CDR3 has 13 amino acids. CDR1 and CDR2 (germline): SQVTM, ANQGSEA. The CDR3 coding sequence is TGCAGCGTTTCAACTAGCGGGGTGGAGACCCAGTACTTC. This encodes CSVSTSGVETQYF.

This clone showed up just a few times. V gene TRBV15 combines with J gene TRBJ1-5; D unresolved. V was shortened by 6 bases and J by 0 bases, with 6 bases between the two germline ends. There are 13 residues in the CDR3. Germline V gene lookup returns CDR1 LNHNV and CDR2 YYDKDF (reference sequence). CDR3 coding DNA: TGTGCCACCAGGGAGTATAGCAATCAGCCCCAGCATTTT. Amino acids: CATREYSNQPQHF.

The J gene is TRBJ1-1, the V gene TRBV7-2; no definite D call. V lost 1 base and J lost 4, with 10 bases in between. This CDR3 has 14 residues. CDR1 is SGHTA, CDR2 FQGNSA, per germline. Here the CDR3 DNA reads TGTGCCAGCAGCTTAGTCGGGAGCGGCACTGAAGCTTTCTTT. Protein: CASSLVGSGTEAFF. The full variable domain, rest sourced from reference TRBV7-2 and TRBJ1-1, is GAGVSQSPSNKVTEKGKDVELRCDPISGHTALYWYRQSLGQGLEFLIYFQGNSAPDKSGLPSDRFSAERTGGSVSTLTIQRTQQEDSAVYLCASSLVGSGTEAFFGQGTRLTVV.

The genes are TRBV30 and TRBJ1-3; 7 nucleotides align to TRBD1. Losses at the gene ends were 2 bases for V and 0 bases for J; bases not matched to a gene: 10. CDR3 length equals 17 residues. CDR1 is GTSNPN and CDR2 is SVGIG in the germline V gene (reference sequence). CDR3 in amino acids: CAWSLTGTASSGNTIYF. CDR3 coding DNA: TGTGCCTGGAGTCTAACCGGGACAGCAAGCTCTGGAAACACCATATATTTT.

The chain joins TRBV30 to TRBJ1-1; 9 bases fit TRBD1. Germline V gene lookup returns CDR1 GTSNPN and CDR2 SVGIG (reference sequence). Trimming removed 2 bases from V and 1 base from J; junction bases left unmatched: 20. The CDR3 spans 20 residues. The CDR3 region is CAWSPLRDRDVLGENTEAFF. CDR3 coding DNA: TGTGCCTGGAGTCCCCTAAGGGACAGGGATGTTTTGGGTGAGAACACTGAAGCTTTCTTT.

This chain links TRBV5-1 with TRBJ1-4; 7 bases are a match to TRBD1. CDR3 length: 14 residues. V lost 4 bases and J lost 4; bases outside the gene matches: 4. CDR1 is SGHRS, CDR2 YFSETQ, per germline. CDR3 coding DNA: TGCGCCAGCAGCCACGGGACAGATAATGAAAAACTGTTTTTT. The encoded protein is CASSHGTDNEKLFF.

This chain connects TRBV5-1 to TRBJ1-1; perhaps TRBD1 as D (5 bases). With 5 bases removed from V and 0 bases from J, the gap between germline ends came to 11 bases. The germline CDR1 and CDR2 sequences are SGHRS and YFSETQ. The CDR3 loop spans 14 amino acids. CDR3 protein: CASSSSTVNTEAFF. CDR3 in DNA: TGCGCCAGCAGTTCCTCGACAGTGAACACTGAAGCTTTCTTT.

The V and J genes are TRBV3-1 (or the pseudogene TRBV3-2) and TRBJ2-7; 10 nucleotides line up with TRBD2. Germline CDR1 is LGHDT and CDR2 is YNNKEL (reference sequence). J was trimmed by 0 bases and V by 4 bases; bases with no gene match: 3. The CDR3 loop spans 15 amino acids. CDR3 protein: CASSPLAGASYEQYF. CDR3 DNA sequence: TGTGCCAGCAGCCCCCTAGCGGGGGCCTCCTACGAGCAGTACTTC.

The CDR3 region has the DNA TGTGCCAGCAGTCCCCTAGCGGGAATCCAAGAGACCCAGTACTTC. This codes for CASSPLAGIQETQYF. The chain links TRBV28 to TRBJ2-5; 9 bases align to TRBD2. The CDR3 has 15 residues. CDR1 is MDHEN and CDR2 is SYDVKM in the germline V gene. V trimming: 5 bases; J trimming: 1 base; junction bases outside the gene matches: 5. The variable domain in full, completed from reference TRBV28 and TRBJ2-5, reads DVKVTQSSRYLVKRTGEKVFLECVQDMDHENMFWYRQDPGLGLRLIYFSYDVKMKEKGDIPEGYSVSREKKERFSLILESASTNQTSMYLCASSPLAGIQETQYFGPGTRLLVL.

CDR3 in amino acids: CASSQVQGELFF. CDR3 nucleotide sequence: TGTGCCAGCAGCCAAGTGCAGGGGGAGCTGTTTTTT. The chain is built from TRBV4-2 and TRBJ2-2; D ambiguous. The CDR3 contains 12 residues. Germline loops: CDR1 LGHNA, CDR2 YNFKEQ. V was clipped by 1 base and J by 8 bases, with 5 bases between them.

V usage is TRBV7-2 and J usage is TRBJ2-3, with 11 nucleotides matching TRBD2. CDR3 size: 17 residues. Germline V lookup: CDR1 SGHTA, CDR2 FQGNSA. V was clipped by 5 bases and J by 3 bases; unmatched bases: 10. In nucleotides, the CDR3 is TGTGCCAGCAGCGATAAAACGCTAGCGGGGGGTACAGATACGCAGTATTTT. Its translation is CASSDKTLAGGTDTQYF.

Comments on this clone: Other DNA sequences in the sample encode the same CDR3. The chain combines TRBV12-3 or TRBV12-4 with TRBJ2-5; a possible D gene is TRBD2 (6 bases). V was cut by 3 bases and J by 3 bases, with 8 bases left in between. The CDR3 length is 13 residues. This CDR3 reads CASSFGGEETQYF. The CDR3, as DNA: TGTGCCAGCAGTTTTGGAGGGGAAGAGACCCAGTACTTC.

This clone was seen repeatedly, ten times or more. The chain couples TRBV7-2 to TRBJ2-7; TRBD2 might be the D (6 bases). The CDR3 consists of 12 residues. V gave up 9 bases and J gave up 4 bases, with 13 bases separating them. The V gene's germline CDR1 is SGHTA and CDR2 FQGNSA. CDR3 sequence: CASNRDSYEQYF. The CDR3 bases are TGTGCCAGTAACCGGGACTCTTACGAGCAGTACTTC. The full variable domain, rest sourced from reference TRBV7-2 and TRBJ2-7, is GAGVSQSPSNKVTEKGKDVELRCDPISGHTALYWYRQSLGQGLEFLIYFQGNSAPDKSGLPSDRFSAERTGGSVSTLTIQRTQQEDSAVYLCASNRDSYEQYFGPGTRLTVT.

The chain couples TRBV30 to TRBJ2-2; 7 positions match TRBD2. Germline loops: CDR1 GTSNPN, CDR2 SVGIG (reference sequence). The CDR3 spans 14 residues. J lost 6 bases, V lost 3 bases, and 7 bases had no gene match. The CDR3 loop reads CAWRSRGESGELFF. DNA of the CDR3: TGTGCCTGGAGGAGTCGGGGGGAGTCCGGGGAGCTGTTTTTT.

The CDR3 DNA is TGTGCCAGCAGCCGAGGGGGGACTAGCGGGTTCTATGAGCAGTTCTTC. This codes for CASSRGGTSGFYEQFF. V usage is TRBV7-6 and J usage is TRBJ2-1, with 12 bases identical to TRBD2. The V segment lost 5 bases and the J segment 8 bases; nucleotides outside the gene matches: 10. This CDR3 contains 16 residues. Per germline, CDR1 SGHVS and CDR2 FNYEAQ.

V usage is TRBV4-2 and J usage is TRBJ1-5, with D possibly being TRBD1 (5 bases). This CDR3 has 19 amino acids. Germline values: CDR1 LGHNA, CDR2 YNFKEQ. The V and J ends lost 1 base and 4 bases respectively, with 23 bases between them. CDR3 amino acids: CASSQGTREEMGRNQPQHF. In nucleotides, the CDR3 is TGTGCCAGCAGCCAAGGGACAAGGGAGGAGATGGGCCGGAATCAGCCCCAGCATTTT.